This T cell receptor beta chain was recorded in a study of siplizumab effects on memory and regulatory T cells. Study-wide findings and caveats: Treatment with siplizumab left mappable alloreactive CD4+ clones averaging around 69% Treg-derived, compared with around 26% in controls. No assignable naive or memory phenotype existed for roughly 75-97% of proliferating CD4+ or CD8+ clones.

Regarding this clone: Its antigen is as yet unknown.

This CDR3 has 13 amino acids. Unmatched junction bases numbered 3, after V lost 3 bases and J lost 6 bases. The germline V gene has CDR1 SGDLS and CDR2 YYNGEE. Clones were sequenced by immunoSEQ multiplex PCR, and TCRdb holds only the in-frame ones, with some missing. Here the sample spans some 81,000 clones, around 93% being singletons. The sequence was collected from a human donor in good health. The chain is built from TRBV9 and TRBJ1-1; 9 bases match TRBD1. The sequenced sample consisted of CD8+ T cells sorted from blood. The CDR3 reads CASSDTGGPEAFF. The DNA for the CDR3 is TGTGCCAGCAGCGACACAGGGGGCCCTGAAGCTTTCTTT.